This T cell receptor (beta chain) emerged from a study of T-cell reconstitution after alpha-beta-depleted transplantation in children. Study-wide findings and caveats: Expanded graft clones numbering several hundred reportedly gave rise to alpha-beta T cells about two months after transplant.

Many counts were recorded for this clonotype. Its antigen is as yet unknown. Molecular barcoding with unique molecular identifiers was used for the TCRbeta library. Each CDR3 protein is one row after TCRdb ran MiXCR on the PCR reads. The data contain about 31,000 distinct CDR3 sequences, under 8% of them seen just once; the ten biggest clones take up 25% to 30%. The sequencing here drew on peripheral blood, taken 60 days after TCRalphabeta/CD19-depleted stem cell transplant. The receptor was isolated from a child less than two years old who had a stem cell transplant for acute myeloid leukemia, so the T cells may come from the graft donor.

As DNA, the CDR3 is TGCAGCGTTGGTTTAAGTACTGAAGCTTTCTTT. Translation gives CSVGLSTEAFF. The chain uses TRBV29-1 and TRBJ1-1, with D unclear. Trimming removed 4 bases at V and 5 bases at J, with 8 bases between. The germline CDR1 and CDR2 sequences are SQVTM and ANQGSEA. The CDR3 length is 11 residues.